The next 5 T cell receptor beta chains were all read from a single sample in a study of blood T cell repertoires in COVID-19. Profiled with immunoSEQ multiplex PCR; TCRdb holds only in-frame clones, not every one. The sample lists a few hundred thousand clones; more than 70% were seen once. Material: peripheral blood. The origin of the receptors is a woman between 40 and 55 years old who had recovered from COVID-19.

The CDR3, as DNA: TGTGCCAGCAGCTTGCCGCCGGGCGGGGGCACTGAAGCTTTCTTT. Encoded protein: CASSLPPGGGTEAFF. The rearrangement uses TRBV5-5 and TRBJ1-1, with a weak D call TRBD1 (5 bases). The CDR3 loop spans 15 amino acids. V was trimmed by 1 base and J by 4 bases, leaving 14 bases between them. The germline gives CDR1 SGHKS, CDR2 YYEKEE (reference sequence).

The DNA of the CDR3 is TGTGCCAGCAGTTACCCCAGGGGTTCGAACACCGGGGAGCTGTTTTTT. Its translation is CASSYPRGSNTGELFF. The chain is built from TRBV6-2 or TRBV6-3 and TRBJ2-2, with D possibly matching TRBD1 (6 bases). The CDR3 length is 16 residues. The V end was cut by 2 bases, the J end by 0 bases, with 10 bases between. Germline V CDR1 and CDR2: MNHEY, SVGEGT.

This chain joins TRBV5-1 and TRBJ2-5; D may be TRBD1 (6 bases). Germline CDR1 and CDR2: SGHRS and YFSETQ. V lost 0 bases to trimming and J lost 5 bases, with 11 bases between them. The CDR3 spans 14 residues. The CDR3 DNA reads as TGCGCCAGCAGCTTGGGGCAGGGGCTGGAGACCCAGTACTTC. This translates into CASSLGQGLETQYF.

The chain is built from TRBV7-7 and TRBJ2-1; D is possibly TRBD1 (6 bases). The CDR3 is 14 amino acids. Germline assignment: CDR1 SSHAT and CDR2 FNYEAQ (reference sequence). The CDR3 loop is CASWGQGNLDEQFF. CDR3 nucleotides: TGTGCTAGCTGGGGGCAGGGTAATCTGGATGAGCAGTTCTTC. Complete variable domain (other parts from reference TRBV7-7 and TRBJ2-1): GAGVSQSPRYKVTKRGQDVTLRCDPISSHATLYWYQQALGQGPEFLTYFNYEAQPDKSGLPSDRFSAERPEGSISTLTIQRTEQRDSAMYRCASWGQGNLDEQFFGPGTRLTVL.

The J gene is TRBJ1-2, the V gene TRBV6-6; TRBD1 might be the D (5 bases). The CDR3 runs 13 residues. V was pared by 7 bases and J by 3 bases, with 12 bases between. The germline gives CDR1 MNHNY, CDR2 SVGAGI (reference sequence). CDR3 sequence reads: CASTPRAYYGYTF. CDR3 nucleotide sequence: TGTGCCAGCACCCCCAGGGCCTACTATGGCTACACCTTC.